This T cell receptor beta chain is drawn from a study of control samples from healthy donors and cancer patients (dated by TCRdb to 2018 to 2021). Trimming takes 3 bases from V and 1 base from J, and the germline ends sit 14 bases apart. The germline V gene provides CDR1 KGHSH and CDR2 LQKENI. There are 16 amino acids in the CDR3, from cysteine to phenylalanine inclusive. The sequence is cut down to CDR3 DNA, 48 bases in frame from base 1. The receptor library was made with the immunoSEQ multiplex PCR assay. TCRdb retrieved this table from immuneACCESS and kept in-frame rearrangements only. Not all clones are present; in checked studies, unresolved V genes account for under half, and no reason is known for the remainder. The sample profile shows 25,000 to 30,000 clones; 87% of them were found once. Of the sample, about 3.9% falls within the top ten clones. Regarding this clone: It has no known antigen specificity. Per-base quality was not reported, and no clone a single base away is much larger than it.

This receptor was identified in a female donor with melanoma. The sequence is built from TRBV18 and TRBJ2-3; the D gene is perhaps TRBD1, on 5 matching bases. Input material: formalin-fixed, paraffin-embedded tissue. Read as DNA, the sequence is TGTGCCAGCTCACCGGGCAGGGCCGATGGCACAGATACGCAGTATTTT. Its product reads: CASSPGRADGTDTQYF.